A single sample gave rise to the 27 T cell receptor beta chains below, sequenced in a study of cytomegalovirus exposure and HLA in healthy donors. PCR primers comprised 60 Vbeta and 13 Jbeta primers. Here immunoSEQ multiplex PCR was the method, and the copy in TCRdb shows in-frame clones only, minus some. Here the sample spans about 130,000 clones, approximately 75% being singletons. What was sequenced was PBMCs. These receptors were taken from a woman aged 50 to 60 in good health and CMV-seronegative.

The chain links TRBV15 to TRBJ1-2; D might be TRBD1 (5 bases). This CDR3 region has 14 residues. Germline V gives CDR1 LNHNV, CDR2 YYDKDF (reference sequence). Trimming cost V 1 base and J 5 bases, with 11 bases left between them. CDR3 protein: CATSRVGVGYGYTF. For the CDR3, the DNA is TGTGCCACCAGCAGAGTAGGGGTGGGGTATGGCTACACCTTC.

This chain links TRBV7-3 with TRBJ2-2, with 13 nucleotides matching TRBD2. CDR3 length: 16 residues. Germline V gene data show CDR1 as SGHTA and CDR2 as FQGTGA. The V gene end was trimmed by 6 bases and the J gene end by 4 bases; junction bases not matched to a gene: 5. CDR3: CASRRTSGSGTGELFF. The CDR3 nucleotides are TGTGCCAGCAGACGGACTAGCGGGAGTGGCACCGGGGAGCTGTTTTTT.

V is TRBV6-1 and J is TRBJ2-1; unclear D gene. V lost 2 bases, J lost 0 bases, and 5 bases lay in between. CDR3 length equals 14 residues. Germline CDR1 is MNHNS and CDR2 is SASEGT. The CDR3 DNA sequence: TGTGCCAGCAGTGAAAGGAGCTCCTACAATGAGCAGTTCTTC. The encoded protein is CASSERSSYNEQFF.

This chain connects TRBV6-1 to TRBJ1-1; possible D gene TRBD1, 5 bases. In germline, CDR1 is MNHNS, CDR2 SASEGT. CDR3 length: 14 residues. V was cut by 6 bases and J by 1 base, with 12 bases left in between. The CDR3 is CASRLGGGNTEAFF. The CDR3, as DNA: TGTGCCAGCAGACTCGGCGGGGGGAACACTGAAGCTTTCTTT.

This clone was seen a single time. Other DNA sequences in the sample encode the same CDR3. The CDR3 loop is CATSRPTGPQETQYF. In nucleotides, the CDR3 is TGTGCCACCAGCAGACCGACAGGGCCCCAAGAGACCCAGTACTTC. The rearrangement links TRBV15 to TRBJ2-5, with TRBD1 identical over 7 bases. Trimming took 2 bases from V and 1 from J; bases not matched to a gene: 4. The CDR3 has 15 residues. CDR1 LNHNV and CDR2 YYDKDF come from the germline V gene (reference sequence). Combining the CDR3 with reference TRBV15 and TRBJ2-5 gives the whole variable domain DAMVIQNPRYQVTQFGKPVTLSCSQTLNHNVMYWYQQKSSQAPKLLFHYYDKDFNNEADTPDNFQSRRPNTSFCFLDIRSPGLGDTAMYLCATSRPTGPQETQYFGPGTRLLVL.

The J gene is TRBJ2-1, the V gene TRBV9; 7 nucleotides agree with TRBD2. With V trimmed by 4 bases and J by 2 bases, 9 bases remained unmatched. CDR3 length: 16 amino acids. The V gene's germline CDR1 is SGDLS and CDR2 YYNGEE. CDR3 protein: CASSSPRETPYNEQFF. For the CDR3, the DNA is TGTGCCAGCAGCTCACCGCGGGAGACCCCCTACAATGAGCAGTTCTTC.

The J gene is TRBJ2-3, the V gene TRBV7-6; D remains ambiguous. V lost 5 bases and J 3 bases, leaving 18 bases between the germline ends. This CDR3 has 16 amino acids. From germline, CDR1 is SGHVS and CDR2 FNYEAQ. The CDR3 spells CASSPSGPLSTDTQYF. The CDR3, as DNA: TGTGCCAGCAGCCCGTCGGGTCCCTTGTCGACAGATACGCAGTATTTT.

The rearrangement uses TRBV9 and TRBJ2-3; TRBD2 aligns across 10 bases. This CDR3 contains 15 residues. The J segment lost 3 bases and the V segment lost 3 bases, leaving 4 bases of the junction unmatched. Germline V gene data show CDR1 as SGDLS and CDR2 as YYNGEE. CDR3 sequence reads: CASSEGLAATDTQYF. CDR3 bases: TGTGCCAGCAGCGAAGGACTAGCGGCAACAGATACGCAGTATTTT.

This clone was seen only a few times. The chain couples TRBV5-4 to TRBJ1-5; 10 bases line up with TRBD1. Trimming took 0 bases from V and 2 from J; bases not matched to a gene: 5. From germline, CDR1 is SGHNT and CDR2 YYREEE (reference sequence). The CDR3 is 17 residues long. In nucleotides, the CDR3 is TGTGCCAGCAGCTTGGGGGGACAGGGGATCGGCAATCAGCCCCAGCATTTT. The encoded protein is CASSLGGQGIGNQPQHF. The complete variable domain, with remaining parts taken from reference TRBV5-4 and TRBJ1-5, reads ETGVTQSPTHLIKTRGQQVTLRCSSQSGHNTVSWYQQALGQGPQFIFQYYREEENGRGNFPPRFSGLQFPNYSSELNVNALELDDSALYLCASSLGGQGIGNQPQHFGDGTRLSIL.

This clone was counted a single time. The chain combines TRBV5-4 with TRBJ2-5; 10 positions agree with TRBD1. The DNA end lines up better with TRBJ2-7; the J call may be wrong. The CDR3 contains 14 residues. The germline V gene has CDR1 SGHNT and CDR2 YYREEE (reference sequence). The CDR3 DNA is TGTGCCAGCAGCTTCAGACAGGGGGCTAACGAGCAGTACTTC. Its translation is CASSFRQGANEQYF.

The V call is TRBV9, the J call TRBJ2-1, with D perhaps matching TRBD1 (5 bases). V was pared by 4 bases and J by 6 bases, with 14 bases between. The CDR3 runs 14 residues. The germline CDR1 and CDR2 sequences are SGDLS and YYNGEE. CDR3 nucleotide sequence: TGTGCCAGCAGCCCGTTAGGGGTTGGCAATGAGCAGTTCTTC. Amino acid sequence: CASSPLGVGNEQFF. The full variable domain, rest sourced from reference TRBV9 and TRBJ2-1, is DSGVTQTPKHLITATGQRVTLRCSPRSGDLSVYWYQQSLDQGLQFLIQYYNGEERAKGNILERFSAQQFPDLHSELNLSSLELGDSALYFCASSPLGVGNEQFFGPGTRLTVL.

The V and J genes are TRBV7-8 and TRBJ2-5; 7 bases align to TRBD2. Germline V gene data show CDR1 as SGHVS and CDR2 as FQNEAQ. The trim removed 2 bases at V and 5 bases at J, leaving 11 bases unmatched. This CDR3 is 16 amino acids long. The DNA of the CDR3 is TGTGCCAGCAGCTTATTGGCGACTAGCTGGTCTGAGACCCAGTACTTC. This encodes CASSLLATSWSETQYF.

This clone appeared a few times. This chain joins TRBV28 and TRBJ1-1; 7 nucleotides agree with TRBD1. The germline V gene has CDR1 MDHEN and CDR2 SYDVKM. The CDR3 sequence is 14 residues long. The V segment lost 5 bases and the J segment 4 bases; nucleotides outside the gene matches: 7. CDR3 nucleotide sequence: TGTGCCAGCAGTCCAACAGGGGTTCTCACTGAAGCTTTCTTT. Amino acid sequence: CASSPTGVLTEAFF. Looking up the rest from reference TRBV28 and TRBJ1-1 gives the full variable domain: DVKVTQSSRYLVKRTGEKVFLECVQDMDHENMFWYRQDPGLGLRLIYFSYDVKMKEKGDIPEGYSVSREKKERFSLILESASTNQTSMYLCASSPTGVLTEAFFGQGTRLTVV.

This clone occurred a few times. The chain joins TRBV19 to TRBJ1-5; 12 nucleotides line up with TRBD1. V trimming: 7 bases; J trimming: 6 bases; junction bases outside the gene matches: 4. The CDR3 contains 14 residues. Germline V CDR1 and CDR2: LNHDA, SQIVND (reference sequence). The CDR3 region is CASTGTGGFQPQHF. The CDR3 DNA reads as TGTGCCAGTACAGGGACAGGGGGCTTTCAGCCCCAGCATTTT.

This clone was observed once. The V and J genes are TRBV11-2 and TRBJ2-7; TRBD1 aligns across 12 bases. This CDR3 has 16 amino acids. V shed 6 bases and J 7 bases; nucleotides not matched to a gene: 13. The germline gives CDR1 SGHAT, CDR2 FQNNGV. CDR3: CASRNPGQGAIGEQYF. The CDR3 DNA reads as TGTGCCAGCAGAAATCCGGGACAGGGGGCGATCGGAGAGCAGTACTTC.

This clone was detected a few times. In the same sample, other DNA sequences code for this CDR3. The J gene is TRBJ2-1, the V gene TRBV7-3; 11 bases align to TRBD2. Germline V gives CDR1 SGHTA, CDR2 FQGTGA. The CDR3 length is 15 residues. The J segment lost 6 bases and the V segment lost 1 base, leaving 2 bases of the junction unmatched. CDR3 sequence reads: CASSLILAGVNEQFF. CDR3 DNA sequence: TGTGCCAGCAGCTTAATACTAGCGGGAGTCAATGAGCAGTTCTTC.

The chain recombines TRBV29-1 with TRBJ2-7; 10 nucleotides match TRBD2. V was clipped by 4 bases and J by 11 bases; unmatched bases: 5. The CDR3 extends over 11 amino acids. The germline gives CDR1 SQVTM, CDR2 ANQGSEA. The CDR3 DNA reads as TGCAGCGTTGTAGGTCTAGCGGGAGAGTACTTC. Translation: CSVVGLAGEYF.

In this sample, this clone turned up a few times. It may be a read error: a sequence one base away is much more abundant. V usage is TRBV4-2 and J usage is TRBJ2-5, with a possible D match to TRBD1 (5 bases). Per the germline V gene, CDR1 is LGHNA and CDR2 is YNFKEQ. The CDR3 has 15 amino acids. In DNA form, the CDR3 reads TGTGCCAGCAACCAAGCTAGGGGCGAACAAGAGACCCAGTACTTC. It encodes CASNQARGEQETQYF.

The chain recombines TRBV11-2 with TRBJ1-5; 12 nucleotides agree with TRBD1. The junction had 5 bases not matched to a gene; V was cut back by 5 bases and J by 6 bases. CDR3 length equals 15 residues. Germline CDR1 reads SGHAT; CDR2 reads FQNNGV. The CDR3 region is CASSPGQGAAQPQHF. The CDR3, as DNA: TGTGCCAGCAGCCCGGGACAGGGGGCGGCTCAGCCCCAGCATTTT.

In this sample, this clone turned up once. The V gene is TRBV18, the J gene TRBJ2-3; the D gene is possibly TRBD1 (6 bases). Germline CDR1 reads KGHSH; CDR2 reads LQKENI. The V end was cut by 2 bases, the J end by 0 bases, with 12 bases between. The CDR3 is made up of 16 amino acids. The CDR3 region is CASSPNRVSSTDTQYF. CDR3 DNA: TGTGCCAGCTCACCAAACAGGGTCTCTAGCACAGATACGCAGTATTTT.

This clone has just one count. J is TRBJ2-2 and V is TRBV27; D is perhaps TRBD2 (6 bases). Germline lookup yields CDR1 MNHEY and CDR2 SMNVEV (reference sequence). V was trimmed by 3 bases and J by 6 bases, leaving 11 bases between them. This CDR3 comprises 14 residues. This CDR3 reads CASSLAGRAGELFF. CDR3 nucleotide sequence: TGTGCCAGCAGTTTGGCGGGAAGGGCCGGGGAGCTGTTTTTT.

Note on this clone: The junction and the germline gene differ at one end; a read error may be behind it. The chain links TRBV7-9 to TRBJ1-1; D gene ambiguous. The CDR3 is 13 amino acids. The germline V gene encodes CDR1 SEHNR and CDR2 FQNEAQ (reference sequence). The CDR3 sequence: CSSSPGLDTEAFF. The CDR3 DNA follows: TGTTCCAGCAGCCCCGGACTGGACACTGAAGCTTTCTTT. Combining the CDR3 with reference TRBV7-9 and TRBJ1-1 gives the whole variable domain DTGVSQNPRHKITKRGQNVTFRCDPISEHNRLYWYRQTLGQGPEFLTYFQNEAQLEKSRLLSDRFSAERPKGSFSTLEIQRTEQGDSAMYLCSSSPGLDTEAFFGQGTRLTVV.

The chain employs TRBV30 and TRBJ2-7; a weak D match, TRBD1 (7 bases). The V and J ends lost 2 bases and 3 bases respectively, with 26 bases between them. Germline CDR1 GTSNPN, CDR2 SVGIG (reference sequence). The CDR3 sequence is 18 residues long. CDR3 region: CAWSKQGRSGRGFYEQYF. CDR3 nucleotides: TGTGCCTGGAGTAAACAGGGGCGGTCGGGGCGGGGTTTCTACGAGCAGTACTTC.

The gene calls are TRBV5-6 and TRBJ2-1; tentative D call: TRBD2 (6 bases). CDR1 SGHDT and CDR2 YYEEEE come from the germline V gene. V lost 4 bases to trimming and J lost 6 bases, with 17 bases between them. This CDR3 has 15 amino acids. CDR3 loop: CASSSRGLGSNEQFF. In DNA, the CDR3 is TGTGCCAGCAGCAGTCGGGGCCTCGGGAGCAATGAGCAGTTCTTC.

J is TRBJ1-3 and V is TRBV4-3, with 9 bases that match TRBD1. CDR1 is LGHNA, CDR2 YSLEER, per germline. V gave up 3 bases and J gave up 1 base; unmatched junction bases: 1. The CDR3 is 15 residues long. CDR3 in amino acids: CASSQDRGSGNTIYF. CDR3 nucleotides: TGCGCCAGCAGCCAGGACAGGGGATCTGGAAACACCATATATTTT.

The chain links TRBV6-5 to TRBJ1-4, with 7 nucleotides matching TRBD1. There are 14 residues in the CDR3. Trimming cost V 5 bases and J 2 bases; bases outside gene matches: 2. The germline CDR1 and CDR2 sequences are MNHEY and SVGAGI. The CDR3 region is CASSLDRTNEKLFF. As DNA, the CDR3 is TGTGCCAGCAGTCTGGACAGGACTAATGAAAAACTGTTTTTT.

This chain joins TRBV19 and TRBJ2-1; weak D call: TRBD2 (7 bases). In germline, CDR1 is LNHDA, CDR2 SQIVND (reference sequence). The CDR3 length is 16 residues. Between the trimmed V and J ends, which lost 6 bases and 0 bases, there was a span of 15 bases. Here the CDR3 DNA reads TGTGCCAGTAGCGCCCTTGGGGGGGCCTCCTACAATGAGCAGTTCTTC. Its translation: CASSALGGASYNEQFF. Drawing the rest from reference TRBV19 and TRBJ2-1, the complete variable domain is DGGITQSPKYLFRKEGQNVTLSCEQNLNHDAMYWYRQDPGQGLRLIYYSQIVNDFQKGDIAEGYSVSREKKESFPLTVTSAQKNPTAFYLCASSALGGASYNEQFFGPGTRLTVL.